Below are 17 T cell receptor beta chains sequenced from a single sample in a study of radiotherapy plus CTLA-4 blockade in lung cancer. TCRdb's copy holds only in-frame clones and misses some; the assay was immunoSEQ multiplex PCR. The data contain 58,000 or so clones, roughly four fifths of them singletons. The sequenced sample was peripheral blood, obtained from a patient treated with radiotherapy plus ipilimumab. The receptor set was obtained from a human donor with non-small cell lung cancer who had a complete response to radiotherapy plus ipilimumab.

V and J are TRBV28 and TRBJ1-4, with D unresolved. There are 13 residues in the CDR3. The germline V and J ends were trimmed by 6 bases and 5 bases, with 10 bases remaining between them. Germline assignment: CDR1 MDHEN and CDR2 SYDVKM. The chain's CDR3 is CASRTPQNEKLFF. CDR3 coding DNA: TGTGCCAGCAGAACCCCCCAGAATGAAAAACTGTTTTTT.

CDR3 nucleotides: TGTGCCACCCGATTGGGGAGACAGGGATGGCAGCCCCAGCATTTT. This gives the protein CATRLGRQGWQPQHF. V usage is TRBV6-5 and J usage is TRBJ1-5; 7 nucleotides line up with TRBD1. CDR1 and CDR2 from the germline V gene are MNHEY and SVGAGI. The CDR3 loop spans 15 amino acids. V shed 10 bases and J 7 bases; nucleotides not matched to a gene: 16.

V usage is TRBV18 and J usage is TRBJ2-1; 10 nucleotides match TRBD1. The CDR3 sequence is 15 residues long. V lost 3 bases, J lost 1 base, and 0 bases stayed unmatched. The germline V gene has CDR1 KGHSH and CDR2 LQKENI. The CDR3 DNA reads TGTGCCAGCTCACCGGACAGGGGGTCCTACAATGAGCAGTTCTTC. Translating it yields CASSPDRGSYNEQFF.

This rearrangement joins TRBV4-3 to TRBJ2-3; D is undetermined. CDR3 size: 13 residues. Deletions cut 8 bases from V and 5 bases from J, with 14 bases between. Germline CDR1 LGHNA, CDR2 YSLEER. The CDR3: CASALRSVDTQYF. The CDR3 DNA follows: TGCGCCAGCGCCCTCAGGTCCGTAGATACGCAGTATTTT.

In DNA, the CDR3 is TGTGCCAGCAGTGACAACAGGAGCTCCTACGAGCAGTACGTC. It translates to CASSDNRSSYEQYV. The chain joins TRBV2 to TRBJ2-7, with D maybe TRBD1 (5 bases). The CDR3 has 14 residues. The germline V and J ends were trimmed by 3 bases and 0 bases, with 9 bases remaining between them. CDR1 is SNHLY, CDR2 FYNNEI, per germline.

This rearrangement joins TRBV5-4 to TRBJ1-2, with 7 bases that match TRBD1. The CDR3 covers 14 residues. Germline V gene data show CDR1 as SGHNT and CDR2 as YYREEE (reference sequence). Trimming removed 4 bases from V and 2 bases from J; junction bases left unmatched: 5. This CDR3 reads CASSHTTGNYGYTF. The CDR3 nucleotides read TGTGCCAGCAGCCACACGACAGGGAACTATGGCTACACCTTC.

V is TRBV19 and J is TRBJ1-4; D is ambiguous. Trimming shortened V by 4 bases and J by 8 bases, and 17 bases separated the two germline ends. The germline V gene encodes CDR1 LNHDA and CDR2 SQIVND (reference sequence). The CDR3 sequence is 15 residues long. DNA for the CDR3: TGTGCCAGTAGTACCCAACGGTATTCGGTGGAAAAACTGTTTTTT. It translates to CASSTQRYSVEKLFF.

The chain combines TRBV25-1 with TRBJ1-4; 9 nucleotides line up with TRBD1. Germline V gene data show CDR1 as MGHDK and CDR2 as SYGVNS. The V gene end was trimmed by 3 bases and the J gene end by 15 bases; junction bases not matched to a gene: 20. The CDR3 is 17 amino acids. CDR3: CASSDPPGTGRTRLMFF. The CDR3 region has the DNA TGTGCCAGCAGTGACCCCCCTGGGACAGGGAGGACGCGTTTGATGTTTTTT.

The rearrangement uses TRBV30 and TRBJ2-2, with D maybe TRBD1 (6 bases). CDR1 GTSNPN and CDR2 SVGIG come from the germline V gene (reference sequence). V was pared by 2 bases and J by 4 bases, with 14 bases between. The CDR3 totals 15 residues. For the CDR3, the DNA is TGTGCCTGGAGTCCCGGGACATTTTCCACCGGGGAGCTGTTTTTT. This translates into CAWSPGTFSTGELFF.

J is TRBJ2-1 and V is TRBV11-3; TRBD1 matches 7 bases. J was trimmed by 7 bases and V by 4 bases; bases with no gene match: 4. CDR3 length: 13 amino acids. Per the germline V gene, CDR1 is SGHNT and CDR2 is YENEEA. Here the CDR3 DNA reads TGTGCCAGCAGCTCACAGGGGAGTAATGAGCAGTTCTTC. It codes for CASSSQGSNEQFF.

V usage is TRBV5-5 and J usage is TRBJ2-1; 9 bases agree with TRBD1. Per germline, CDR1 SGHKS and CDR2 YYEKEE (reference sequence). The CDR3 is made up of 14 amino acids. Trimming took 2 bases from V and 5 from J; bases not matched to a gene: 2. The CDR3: CASSFRTGDNEQFF. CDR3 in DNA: TGTGCCAGCAGCTTTAGGACAGGGGACAATGAGCAGTTCTTC.

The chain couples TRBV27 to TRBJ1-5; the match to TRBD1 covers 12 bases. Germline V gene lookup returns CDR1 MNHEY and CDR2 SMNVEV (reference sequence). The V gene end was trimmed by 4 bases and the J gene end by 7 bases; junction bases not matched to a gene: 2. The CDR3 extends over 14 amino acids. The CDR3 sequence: CASSSGTGGQPQHF. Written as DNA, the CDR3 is TGTGCCAGCAGTTCCGGGACAGGGGGCCAGCCCCAGCATTTT.

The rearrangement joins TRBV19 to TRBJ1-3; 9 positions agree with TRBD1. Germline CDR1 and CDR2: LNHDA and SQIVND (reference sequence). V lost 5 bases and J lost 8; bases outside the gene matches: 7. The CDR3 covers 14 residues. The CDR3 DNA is TGTGCCAGTAGTTCGTGGACAGGGGAAGACACCATATATTTT. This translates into CASSSWTGEDTIYF.

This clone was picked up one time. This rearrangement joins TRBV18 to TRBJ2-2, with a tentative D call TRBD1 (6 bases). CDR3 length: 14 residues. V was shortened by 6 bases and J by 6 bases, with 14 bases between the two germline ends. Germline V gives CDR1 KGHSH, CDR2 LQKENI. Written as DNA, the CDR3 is TGTGCCAGCTCGACAGGCTTTAGCGCCGGGGAGCTGTTTTTT. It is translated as CASSTGFSAGELFF. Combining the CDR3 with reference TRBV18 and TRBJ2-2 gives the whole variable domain NAGVMQNPRHLVRRRGQEARLRCSPMKGHSHVYWYRQLPEEGLKFMVYLQKENIIDESGMPKERFSAEFPKEGPSILRIQQVVRGDSAAYFCASSTGFSAGELFFGEGSRLTVL.

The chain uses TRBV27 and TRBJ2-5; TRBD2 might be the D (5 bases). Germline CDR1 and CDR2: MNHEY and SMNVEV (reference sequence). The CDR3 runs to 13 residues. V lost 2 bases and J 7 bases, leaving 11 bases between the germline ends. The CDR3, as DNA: TGTGCCAGCAGTTTAGGTGGGAGCGGGACCCAGTACTTC. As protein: CASSLGGSGTQYF.

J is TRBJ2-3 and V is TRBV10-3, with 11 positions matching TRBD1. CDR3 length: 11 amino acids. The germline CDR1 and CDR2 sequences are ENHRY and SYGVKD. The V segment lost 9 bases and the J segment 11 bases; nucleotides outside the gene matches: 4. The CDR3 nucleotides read TGTGCCATTCGGACAGGGGGCAGGCAGTATTTT. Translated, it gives CAIRTGGRQYF.

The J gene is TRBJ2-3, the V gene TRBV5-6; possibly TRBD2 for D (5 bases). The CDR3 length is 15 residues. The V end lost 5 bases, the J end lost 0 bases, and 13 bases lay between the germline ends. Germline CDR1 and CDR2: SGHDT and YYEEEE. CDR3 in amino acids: CASRPIAYSTDTQYF. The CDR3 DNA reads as TGTGCCAGCAGGCCGATAGCGTATAGCACAGATACGCAGTATTTT.